A single sample is the source of the 21 T cell receptor beta chains below, sequenced in a study of regulatory T cells in long-lasting Graves disease. Time point specified: newly diagnosed GD, antithyroid drugs for less than 3 months. From RNA extracted from PBMCs, the TCR library was made. The TCR beta library used iRepertoire HTBI primers with Arm-PCR amplification of CDR3. A single record per CDR3 protein comes from TCRdb applying MiXCR to the multiplex PCR reads. This sample has some 340,000 distinct CDR3 sequences, with approximately 12% found just once. These records were also assigned to another study, of T cells in Graves' hyperthyroidism and ophthalmopathy.

Sequenced material: peripheral blood mononuclear cells (PBMCs), taken at new diagnosis, from a patient treated with antithyroid drugs. The receptor source for this set is a woman aged 18-30 years with Graves disease.

In this sample, this clonotype turned up many times. V usage is TRBV6-1 and J usage is TRBJ2-3; unclear D gene. This CDR3 spans 15 amino acids. Germline loops: CDR1 MNHNS, CDR2 SASEGT. Between the trimmed V and J ends, which lost 1 base and 6 bases, there was a span of 14 bases. The CDR3 nucleotides read TGTGCCAGCAGTGAAGGAGTTGGGCTGGATGATACGCAGTATTTT. Amino acids: CASSEGVGLDDTQYF.

This clonotype has at least ten counts. The V gene is TRBV27, the J gene TRBJ2-5; TRBD1 matches at 10 bases. V was clipped by 6 bases and J by 5 bases; unmatched bases: 9. This CDR3 is 15 amino acids long. The germline CDR1 and CDR2 sequences are MNHEY and SMNVEV (reference sequence). The CDR3 region is CASSRDRGLLETQYF. CDR3 nucleotides: TGTGCCAGCAGCCGTGACAGGGGGCTTTTGGAGACCCAGTACTTC.

Many counts were recorded for this clonotype. The CDR3 nucleotides read TGTGCCTGGAGTGTCGGATTGGGGACCTACAATGAGCAGTTCTTC. It codes for CAWSVGLGTYNEQFF. V usage is TRBV30 and J usage is TRBJ2-1; D call uncertain. This CDR3 is built from 15 residues. Trimming removed 0 bases at V and 2 bases at J, with 11 bases between. Germline loops: CDR1 GTSNPN, CDR2 SVGIG (reference sequence).

This chain links TRBV19 with TRBJ2-2; tentative D call: TRBD2 (5 bases). V was trimmed by 7 bases and J by 6 bases, leaving 18 bases between them. This CDR3 is built from 15 residues. Looked up from germline, CDR1 is LNHDA and CDR2 is SQIVND (reference sequence). CDR3 DNA sequence: TGTGCCAGTACAGTCACCGGGCGGGCCGCCGGGGAGCTGTTTTTT. Its translation is CASTVTGRAAGELFF.

This clonotype has a count of ten or more. This chain links TRBV6-2 or TRBV6-3 with TRBJ1-1, with D hard to call. V gave up 2 bases and J gave up 3 bases, with 7 bases separating them. Looked up from germline, CDR1 is MNHEY and CDR2 is SVGEGT. The CDR3 extends over 13 amino acids. The CDR3 protein is CASSYTPDTEAFF. In DNA form, the CDR3 reads TGTGCCAGCAGTTACACCCCGGACACTGAAGCTTTCTTT.

The sample holds a few counts of this clonotype. V gene TRBV6-2 or TRBV6-3 combines with J gene TRBJ2-7; 8 nucleotides line up with TRBD2. Germline V CDR1 and CDR2: MNHEY, SVGEGT. V gave up 7 bases and J gave up 3 bases; unmatched junction bases: 11. The CDR3 is 15 residues long. DNA for the CDR3: TGTGCCAGCAAAGCGGGAGCTTTTACGGGCTACGAGCAGTACTTC. Its translation is CASKAGAFTGYEQYF.

This clonotype was seen ten or more times. This chain connects TRBV28 to TRBJ1-2; no definite D call. Germline values: CDR1 MDHEN, CDR2 SYDVKM. This CDR3 region has 11 residues. Deletions cut 8 bases from V and 6 bases from J, with 10 bases between. The CDR3 protein is CASGPIDGYTF. The CDR3 nucleotides read TGTGCCAGCGGTCCCATAGATGGCTACACCTTC.

Many counts were recorded for this clonotype. This chain links TRBV7-2 with TRBJ2-1; tentative D call: TRBD1 (5 bases). CDR1 is SGHTA and CDR2 is FQGNSA in the germline V gene. The ends were cut back, 2 bases at V and 6 bases at J, with 14 bases in the middle. The CDR3 is 15 amino acids. CDR3 bases: TGTGCCAGCAGCTTAAAGCAGGGAAGAGGCAATGAGCAGTTCTTC. This translates into CASSLKQGRGNEQFF. The full variable domain, its missing parts supplied by reference TRBV7-2 and TRBJ2-1, is GAGVSQSPSNKVTEKGKDVELRCDPISGHTALYWYRQSLGQGLEFLIYFQGNSAPDKSGLPSDRFSAERTGGSVSTLTIQRTQQEDSAVYLCASSLKQGRGNEQFFGPGTRLTVL.

This sequence joins TRBV18 and TRBJ2-7; D might be TRBD2 (7 bases). The CDR3 sequence is 17 residues long. V was clipped by 5 bases and J by 0 bases, with 20 bases between them. Germline V gives CDR1 KGHSH, CDR2 LQKENI. This CDR3 is CASSSQGGTQSSYEQYV. The CDR3 bases are TGTGCCAGCTCATCACAGGGAGGGACTCAGAGCTCCTACGAGCAGTACGTC.

The chain is built from TRBV5-1 and TRBJ2-3, with TRBD2 matching over 13 bases. Trimming removed 3 bases from V and 2 bases from J; junction bases left unmatched: 9. The V gene's germline CDR1 is SGHRS and CDR2 YFSETQ. This CDR3 has 18 amino acids. The CDR3 loop reads CASSYSGTSGASTDTQYF. CDR3 DNA: TGCGCCAGCAGCTACTCCGGGACTAGCGGGGCTTCCACAGATACGCAGTATTTT.

This clonotype was seen repeatedly, ten times or more. CDR3 protein: CATSASGTLYNEQFF. CDR3 bases: TGTGCCACCAGCGCCTCGGGGACACTATACAATGAGCAGTTCTTC. The rearrangement links TRBV24-1 to TRBJ2-1, with TRBD1 as a possible D gene (6 bases). V shed 7 bases and J shed 4 bases, with 16 bases lying between them. The length of the CDR3 is 15 residues. Germline V gene lookup returns CDR1 KGHDR and CDR2 SFDVKD.

This clonotype was observed at least ten times. The chain couples TRBV7-2 to TRBJ2-1; 7 bases align to TRBD2. There are 17 residues in the CDR3. After removal of 0 bases from V and 7 bases from J, the junction contained 12 bases not matched to a gene. CDR1 SGHTA and CDR2 FQGNSA come from the germline V gene. CDR3 region: CASSLAFYGGGYNEQFF. CDR3 nucleotide sequence: TGTGCCAGCAGCTTAGCGTTTTACGGCGGGGGATATAATGAGCAGTTCTTC.

The chain has TRBV6-1 and TRBJ1-5, with 9 bases identical to TRBD1. J lost 2 bases, V lost 6 bases, and 11 bases had no gene match. CDR1 and CDR2 (germline): MNHNS, SASEGT. The CDR3 totals 17 residues. Written as DNA, the CDR3 is TGTGCCAGCAGCCGAATAAAACAGGGGGCGGGCAATCAGCCCCAGCATTTT. Encoded protein: CASSRIKQGAGNQPQHF.

This clonotype was seen more than once but under ten times. V and J are TRBV6-1 and TRBJ1-2, with D uncertain. The CDR3 length is 14 residues. With 6 bases removed from V and 8 bases from J, the gap between germline ends came to 19 bases. CDR1 is MNHNS, CDR2 SASEGT, per germline. CDR3 in amino acids: CASRPYPGAGGYTF. CDR3 coding DNA: TGTGCCAGCAGACCTTATCCGGGCGCTGGGGGCTACACCTTC.

The chain combines TRBV18 with TRBJ2-1, with TRBD2 matching 13 bases. The CDR3 runs 15 residues. The V gene end was trimmed by 0 bases and the J gene end by 12 bases; junction bases not matched to a gene: 5. Per the germline V gene, CDR1 is KGHSH and CDR2 is LQKENI. The CDR3 protein is CASSPPRLAGGWQFF. The CDR3 coding sequence is TGTGCCAGCTCACCACCCCGACTAGCGGGAGGATGGCAGTTCTTC.

This clonotype was seen a few times. The rearrangement links TRBV28 to TRBJ2-7; TRBD1 aligns across 8 bases. The trim removed 6 bases at V and 2 bases at J, leaving 9 bases unmatched. The germline V gene has CDR1 MDHEN and CDR2 SYDVKM. CDR3 length equals 15 residues. The CDR3 loop is CASSPGTGFPYEQYF. CDR3 nucleotides: TGTGCCAGCAGCCCAGGGACAGGCTTTCCCTACGAGCAGTACTTC.

The table lists this clonotype with a few counts. This chain joins TRBV4-2 and TRBJ2-3, with D hard to call. The CDR3 contains 16 residues. Germline V gene sequence: CDR1 LGHNA, CDR2 YNFKEQ. With 2 bases removed from V and 4 bases from J, the gap between germline ends came to 16 bases. CDR3 bases: TGTGCCAGCAGCCAACCCGGACCCTCTCAGGCAGATACGCAGTATTTT. As protein: CASSQPGPSQADTQYF.

This clonotype was recorded a few times. The rearrangement joins TRBV4-2 to TRBJ1-3; D is undetermined. The germline gives CDR1 LGHNA, CDR2 YNFKEQ. The CDR3 loop spans 15 amino acids. V lost 1 base and J lost 0, with 7 bases in between. Written as DNA, the CDR3 is TGTGCCAGCAGCCAAGTCACGAGCTCTGGAAACACCATATATTTT. Protein: CASSQVTSSGNTIYF.

Many counts were recorded for this clonotype. The CDR3 nucleotides read TGTGCCAGCAGCTTCGGGCAACTTAGCACAGATACGCAGTATTTT. This translates into CASSFGQLSTDTQYF. V usage is TRBV11-2 and J usage is TRBJ2-3; D gene uncertain. The CDR3 has 15 residues. V was cut by 3 bases and J by 0 bases, with 10 bases left in between. Looked up from germline, CDR1 is SGHAT and CDR2 is FQNNGV.

This clonotype was seen at least ten times. The rearrangement uses TRBV18 and TRBJ1-6, with TRBD1 as a possible D gene (6 bases). CDR3 length: 14 residues. Germline V gene lookup returns CDR1 KGHSH and CDR2 LQKENI. Trimming cost V 6 bases and J 9 bases, with 15 bases left between them. The CDR3 DNA sequence: TGTGCCAGCTCCCCTGAGACAGGAGGTTCACCCCTCCACTTT. This gives the protein CASSPETGGSPLHF. Full variable domain (outside the CDR3, taken from reference TRBV18 and TRBJ1-6): NAGVMQNPRHLVRRRGQEARLRCSPMKGHSHVYWYRQLPEEGLKFMVYLQKENIIDESGMPKERFSAEFPKEGPSILRIQQVVRGDSAAYFCASSPETGGSPLHFGNGTRLTVT.

The rearrangement joins TRBV7-8 to TRBJ2-7, with D perhaps TRBD1 (6 bases). Trimming shortened V by 4 bases and J by 2 bases, and 9 bases separated the two germline ends. The CDR3 sequence is 13 residues long. The germline V gene encodes CDR1 SGHVS and CDR2 FQNEAQ. CDR3 nucleotide sequence: TGTGCCAGCAGCTCAGGACAGACCTACGAGCAGTACGTC. Translated: CASSSGQTYEQYV.